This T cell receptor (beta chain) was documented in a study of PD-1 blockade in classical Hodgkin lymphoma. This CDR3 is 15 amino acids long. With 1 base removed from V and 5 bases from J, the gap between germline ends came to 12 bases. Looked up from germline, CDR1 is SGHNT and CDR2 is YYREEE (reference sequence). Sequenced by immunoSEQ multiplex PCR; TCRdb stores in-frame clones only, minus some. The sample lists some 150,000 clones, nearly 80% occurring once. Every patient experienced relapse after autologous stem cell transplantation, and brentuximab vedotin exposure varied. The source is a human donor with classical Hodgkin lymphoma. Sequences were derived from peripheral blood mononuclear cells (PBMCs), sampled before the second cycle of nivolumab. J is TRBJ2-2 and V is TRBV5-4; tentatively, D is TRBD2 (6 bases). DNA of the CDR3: TGTGCCAGCAGCTTGTGGGGAGGCAGAACCGGGGAGCTGTTTTTT. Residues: CASSLWGGRTGELFF. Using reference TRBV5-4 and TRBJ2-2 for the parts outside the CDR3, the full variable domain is ETGVTQSPTHLIKTRGQQVTLRCSSQSGHNTVSWYQQALGQGPQFIFQYYREEENGRGNFPPRFSGLQFPNYSSELNVNALELDDSALYLCASSLWGGRTGELFFGEGSRLTVL.